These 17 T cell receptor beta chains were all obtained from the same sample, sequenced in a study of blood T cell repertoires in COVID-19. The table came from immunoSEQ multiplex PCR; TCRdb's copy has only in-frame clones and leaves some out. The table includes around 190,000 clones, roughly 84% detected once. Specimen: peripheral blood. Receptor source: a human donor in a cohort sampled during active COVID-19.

CDR3 nucleotide sequence: TGCAGCGCCCTGTTCGGGTACGATCAGCCCCAGCATTTT. It specifies CSALFGYDQPQHF. V and J are TRBV29-1 and TRBJ1-5; D is uncertain. V shed 7 bases and J shed 5 bases, with 15 bases lying between them. Germline CDR1 and CDR2: SQVTM and ANQGSEA. CDR3 length: 13 amino acids.

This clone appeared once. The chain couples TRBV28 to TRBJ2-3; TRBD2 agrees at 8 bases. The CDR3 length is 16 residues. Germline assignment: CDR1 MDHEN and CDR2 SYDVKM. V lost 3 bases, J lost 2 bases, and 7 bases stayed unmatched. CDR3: CASSFRLAGSTDTQYF. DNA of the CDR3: TGTGCCAGCAGTTTCCGGCTAGCGGGCTCCACAGATACGCAGTATTTT. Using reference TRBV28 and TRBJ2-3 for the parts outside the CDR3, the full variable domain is DVKVTQSSRYLVKRTGEKVFLECVQDMDHENMFWYRQDPGLGLRLIYFSYDVKMKEKGDIPEGYSVSREKKERFSLILESASTNQTSMYLCASSFRLAGSTDTQYFGPGTRLTVL.

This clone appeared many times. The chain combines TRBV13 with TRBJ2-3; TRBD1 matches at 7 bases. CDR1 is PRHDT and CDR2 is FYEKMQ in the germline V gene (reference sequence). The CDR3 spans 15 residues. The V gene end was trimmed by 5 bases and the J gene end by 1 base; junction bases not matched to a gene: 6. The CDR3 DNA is TGTGCCAGCAGCCCCGGGACAGCGCGCACAGATACGCAGTATTTT. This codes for CASSPGTARTDTQYF.

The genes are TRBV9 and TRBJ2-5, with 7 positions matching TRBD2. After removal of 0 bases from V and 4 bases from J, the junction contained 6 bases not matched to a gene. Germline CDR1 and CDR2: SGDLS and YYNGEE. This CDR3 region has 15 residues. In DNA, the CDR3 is TGTGCCAGCAGCGTAGGGCTCAGGGAGGGAGAGACCCAGTACTTC. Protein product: CASSVGLREGETQYF.

CDR3 sequence (DNA): TGTGCCAGCAGCCAACCGACGAGGAGCGATGAGCAGTTCTTC. It is translated as CASSQPTRSDEQFF. This chain connects TRBV3-1 (or the pseudogene TRBV3-2) to TRBJ2-1; D ambiguous. V gave up 2 bases and J gave up 8 bases, with 13 bases separating them. Per the germline V gene, CDR1 is LGHDT and CDR2 is YNNKEL (reference sequence). CDR3 length equals 14 residues.

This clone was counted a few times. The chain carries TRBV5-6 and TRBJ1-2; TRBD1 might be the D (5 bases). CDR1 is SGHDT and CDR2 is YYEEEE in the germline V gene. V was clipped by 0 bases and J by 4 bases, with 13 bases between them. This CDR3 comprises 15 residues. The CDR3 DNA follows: TGTGCCAGCAGCTTGGGCCAGGGTGGTGTCTATGGCTACACCTTC. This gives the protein CASSLGQGGVYGYTF.

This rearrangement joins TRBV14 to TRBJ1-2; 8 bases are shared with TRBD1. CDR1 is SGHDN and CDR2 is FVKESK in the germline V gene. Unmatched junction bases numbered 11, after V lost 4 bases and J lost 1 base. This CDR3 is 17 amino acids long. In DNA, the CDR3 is TGTGCCAGCAGCCCTGGGACAGGCTCTTTAATTAACTATGGCTACACCTTC. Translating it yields CASSPGTGSLINYGYTF.

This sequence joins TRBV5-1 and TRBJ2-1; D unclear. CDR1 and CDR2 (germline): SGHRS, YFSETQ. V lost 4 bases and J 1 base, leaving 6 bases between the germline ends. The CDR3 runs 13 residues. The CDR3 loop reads CASSGQSYNEQFF. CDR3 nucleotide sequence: TGCGCCAGCAGCGGGCAGTCCTACAATGAGCAGTTCTTC.

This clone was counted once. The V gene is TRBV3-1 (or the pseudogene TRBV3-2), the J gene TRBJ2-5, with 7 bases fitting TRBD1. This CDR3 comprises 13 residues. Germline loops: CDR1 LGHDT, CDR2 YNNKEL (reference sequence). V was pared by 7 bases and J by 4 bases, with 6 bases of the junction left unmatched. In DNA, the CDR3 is TGTGCCAGCAAAGTGGCAGGGGGAGAGACCCAGTACTTC. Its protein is CASKVAGGETQYF.

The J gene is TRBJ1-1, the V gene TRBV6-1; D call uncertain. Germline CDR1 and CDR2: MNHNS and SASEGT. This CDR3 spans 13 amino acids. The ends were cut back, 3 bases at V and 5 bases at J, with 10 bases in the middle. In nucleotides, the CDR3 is TGTGCCAGCAGTGAGGGGAGGTATACTGAAGCTTTCTTT. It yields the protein CASSEGRYTEAFF.

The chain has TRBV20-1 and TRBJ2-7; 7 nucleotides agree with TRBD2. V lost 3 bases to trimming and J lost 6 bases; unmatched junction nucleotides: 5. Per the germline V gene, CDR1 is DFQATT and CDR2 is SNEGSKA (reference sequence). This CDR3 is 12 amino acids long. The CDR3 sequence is CSASWTRREQYF. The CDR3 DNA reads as TGCAGTGCTAGTTGGACTAGGCGCGAGCAGTACTTC.

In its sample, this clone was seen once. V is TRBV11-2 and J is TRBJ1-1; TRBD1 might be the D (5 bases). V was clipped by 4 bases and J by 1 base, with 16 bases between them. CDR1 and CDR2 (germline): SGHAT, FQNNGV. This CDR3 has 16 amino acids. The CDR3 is CASSSDPTTGNTEAFF. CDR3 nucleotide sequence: TGTGCCAGCAGCTCCGACCCCACTACAGGGAACACTGAAGCTTTCTTT.

CDR3 in DNA: TGCGCCAGCAGGGACACTAGCGGGACCTACAATGAGCAGTTCTTC. Protein sequence: CASRDTSGTYNEQFF. The chain uses TRBV5-1 and TRBJ2-1; 10 positions agree with TRBD2. CDR1 and CDR2 (germline): SGHRS, YFSETQ. The junction had 4 bases not matched to a gene; V was cut back by 5 bases and J by 2 bases. The CDR3 length is 15 residues.

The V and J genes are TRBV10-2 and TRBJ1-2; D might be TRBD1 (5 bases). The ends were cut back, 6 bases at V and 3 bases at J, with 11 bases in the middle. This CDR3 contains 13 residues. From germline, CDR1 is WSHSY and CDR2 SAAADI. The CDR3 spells CASRGQAYYGYTF. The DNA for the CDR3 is TGCGCCAGCAGGGGGCAGGCGTACTATGGCTACACCTTC.

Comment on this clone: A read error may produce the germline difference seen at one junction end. CDR3 sequence (DNA): TGTGCCAGCTCCCCACAGGGGTGGGAGCAGTACTTC. This sequence encodes CASSPQGWEQYF. V gene TRBV18 combines with J gene TRBJ2-7; TRBD1 agrees at 7 bases. This CDR3 has 12 amino acids. CDR1 is KGHSH and CDR2 is LQKENI in the germline V gene.

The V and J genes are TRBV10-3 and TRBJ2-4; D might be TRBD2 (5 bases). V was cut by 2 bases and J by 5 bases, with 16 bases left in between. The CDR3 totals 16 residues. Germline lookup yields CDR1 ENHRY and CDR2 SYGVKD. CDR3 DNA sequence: TGTGCCATCAGTGAGGCCGGGAATGGTCCCCAAAACATTCAGTACTTC. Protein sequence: CAISEAGNGPQNIQYF.

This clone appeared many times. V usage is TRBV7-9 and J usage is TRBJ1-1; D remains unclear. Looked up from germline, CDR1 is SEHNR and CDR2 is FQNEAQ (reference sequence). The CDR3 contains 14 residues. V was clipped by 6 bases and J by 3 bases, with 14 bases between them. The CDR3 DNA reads TGTGCCAGCAGATTCGTACTCGGGGACACTGAAGCTTTCTTT. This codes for CASRFVLGDTEAFF.